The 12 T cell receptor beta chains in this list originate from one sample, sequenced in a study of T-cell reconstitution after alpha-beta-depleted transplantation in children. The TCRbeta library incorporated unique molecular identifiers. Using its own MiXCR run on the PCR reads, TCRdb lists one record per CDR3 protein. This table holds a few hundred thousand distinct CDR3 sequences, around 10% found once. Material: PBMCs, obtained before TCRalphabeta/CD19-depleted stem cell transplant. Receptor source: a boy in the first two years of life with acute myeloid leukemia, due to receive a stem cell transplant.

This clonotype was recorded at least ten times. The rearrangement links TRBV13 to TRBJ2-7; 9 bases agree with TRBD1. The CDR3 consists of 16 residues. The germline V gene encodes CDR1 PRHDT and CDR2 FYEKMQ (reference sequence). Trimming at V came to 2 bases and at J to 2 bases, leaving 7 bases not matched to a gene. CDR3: CASSLLNTGGTYEQYF. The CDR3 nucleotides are TGTGCCAGCAGCTTATTAAACACAGGGGGCACCTACGAGCAGTACTTC.

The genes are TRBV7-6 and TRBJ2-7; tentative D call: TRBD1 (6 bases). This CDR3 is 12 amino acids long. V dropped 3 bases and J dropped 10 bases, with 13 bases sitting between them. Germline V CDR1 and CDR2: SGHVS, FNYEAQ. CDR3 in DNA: TGTGCCAGCAGCTTTTTCACAGGGAAACAGTACTTC. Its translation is CASSFFTGKQYF. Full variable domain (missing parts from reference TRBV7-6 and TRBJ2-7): GAGVSQSPRYKVTKRGQDVALRCDPISGHVSLYWYRQALGQGPEFLTYFNYEAQQDKSGLPNDRFSAERPEGSISTLTIQRTEQRDSAMYRCASSFFTGKQYFGPGTRLTVT.

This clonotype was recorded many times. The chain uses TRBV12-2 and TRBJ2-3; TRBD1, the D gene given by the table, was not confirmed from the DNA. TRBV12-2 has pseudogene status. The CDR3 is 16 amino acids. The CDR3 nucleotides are TGTGCAAGTCGCTTGCGGGACAGCCGTCTGGACGATACGCAGTATTTT. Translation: CASRLRDSRLDDTQYF.

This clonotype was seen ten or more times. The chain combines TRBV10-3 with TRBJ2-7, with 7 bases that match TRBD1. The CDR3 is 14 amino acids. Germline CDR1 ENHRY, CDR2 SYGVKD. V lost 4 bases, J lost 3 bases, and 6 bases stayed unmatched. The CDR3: CAISVGTEYYEQYF. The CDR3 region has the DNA TGTGCCATCAGTGTGGGGACAGAGTACTACGAGCAGTACTTC.

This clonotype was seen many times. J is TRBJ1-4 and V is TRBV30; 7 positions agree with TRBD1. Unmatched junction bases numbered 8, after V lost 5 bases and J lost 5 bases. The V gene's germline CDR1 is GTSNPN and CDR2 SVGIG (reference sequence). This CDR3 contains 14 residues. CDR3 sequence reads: CAWGLTGINEKLFF. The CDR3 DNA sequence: TGTGCCTGGGGGTTGACAGGGATAAATGAAAAACTGTTTTTT.

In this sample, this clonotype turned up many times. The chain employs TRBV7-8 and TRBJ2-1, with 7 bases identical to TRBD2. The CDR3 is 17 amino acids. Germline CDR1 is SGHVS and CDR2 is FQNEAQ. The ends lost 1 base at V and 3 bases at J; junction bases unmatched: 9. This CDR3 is CASSLGARDYDYNEQFF. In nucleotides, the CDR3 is TGTGCCAGCAGCTTAGGGGCCCGGGACTACGACTACAATGAGCAGTTCTTC.

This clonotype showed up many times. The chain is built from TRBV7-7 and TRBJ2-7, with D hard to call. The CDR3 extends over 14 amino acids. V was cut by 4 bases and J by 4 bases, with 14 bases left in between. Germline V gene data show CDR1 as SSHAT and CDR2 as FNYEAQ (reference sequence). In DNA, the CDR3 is TGTGCCAGCAGCTCCGGGCTTCCCCCTTACGAGCAGTACTTC. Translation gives CASSSGLPPYEQYF.

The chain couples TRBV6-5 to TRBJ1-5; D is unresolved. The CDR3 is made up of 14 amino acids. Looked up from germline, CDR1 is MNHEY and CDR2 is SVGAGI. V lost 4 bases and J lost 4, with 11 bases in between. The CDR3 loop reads CASSSMGWNQPQHF. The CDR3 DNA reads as TGTGCCAGCAGTTCCATGGGCTGGAATCAGCCCCAGCATTTT.

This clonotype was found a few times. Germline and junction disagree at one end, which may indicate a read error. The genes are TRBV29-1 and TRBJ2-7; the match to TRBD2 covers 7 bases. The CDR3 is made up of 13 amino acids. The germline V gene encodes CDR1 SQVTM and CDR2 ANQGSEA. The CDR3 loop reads CSVELGGGYEEYF. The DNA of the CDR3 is TGCAGCGTGGAACTCGGGGGAGGGTACGAGGAGTACTTC.

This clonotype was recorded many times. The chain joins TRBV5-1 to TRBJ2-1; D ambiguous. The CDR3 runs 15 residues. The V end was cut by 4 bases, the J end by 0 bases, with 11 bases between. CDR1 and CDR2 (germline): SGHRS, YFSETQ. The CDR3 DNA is TGCGCCAGCAGCCACGAGGCGAGCTCCTACAATGAGCAGTTCTTC. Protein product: CASSHEASSYNEQFF.

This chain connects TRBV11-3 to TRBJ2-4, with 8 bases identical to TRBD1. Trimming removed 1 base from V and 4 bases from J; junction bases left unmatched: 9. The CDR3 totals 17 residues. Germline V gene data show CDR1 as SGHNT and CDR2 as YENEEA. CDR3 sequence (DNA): TGTGCCAGCAGCTTAGGGACAGGGACCAACTTAAAAAACATTCAGTACTTC. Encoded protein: CASSLGTGTNLKNIQYF.

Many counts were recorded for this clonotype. The CDR3 DNA sequence: TGTGCCAGCAGTTCCGCGGGACAGTCCTGGAGAGGCTATGGCTACACCTTC. Protein product: CASSSAGQSWRGYGYTF. The rearrangement joins TRBV12-3 or TRBV12-4 to TRBJ1-2, with TRBD1 matching 7 bases. V shed 4 bases and J 4 bases; nucleotides not matched to a gene: 15. This CDR3 has 17 residues.